A single T cell receptor beta chain is shown here with its context. This clonotype was seen ten or more times. It has no known antigen specificity. Base-call qualities are not available, and no considerably larger clone is one nucleotide away. CDR1 MNHNY and CDR2 SVGAGI were looked up in the germline V gene (reference sequence). The CDR3 contains 15 residues, cysteine and phenylalanine counted. The kept DNA is CDR3 alone, 45 bases in frame from the first base. V gives up 6 bases and J gives up 3 bases, and the segment between their germline ends measures 15 bases. The sample belongs to a study of T cells generated in artificial thymic organoids (TCRdb year 2017). For the wider study: In some experiments, thymic T cells were further FACS-purified to deplete CD4 immature single positive or double positive precursors. The study compared TCR alpha and beta CDR3 repertoires of CD8 single positive T cells derived from in vitro artificial thymic organoids with the repertoires of thymic and peripheral blood naive CD8 T cells. Displayed repertoire sequencing data were described as representative of three independent experiments. Study-wide conclusions, independent of this receptor: CD8 single positive T cells derived from organoids showed physiological TCR clonotype diversity comparable to the diversity seen in thymic and blood naive CD8 T cells.

Primary CD8+ T cells were enriched with magnetic beads using the Miltenyi CD8+ T cell Isolation Kit. Before RNA extraction, CD3+TCRalphabeta+CD8 single positive T cells from both organoids and thymus were sorted by FACS. Total RNA was purified from approximately 40,000 to 200,000 sorted cells per sample with the RNeasy Micro kit, and quality checked on an Agilent RNA 6000 Nano chip. To release thymocytes, the researchers dissected thymic fragments, broke them apart by pipetting, and passed the material through a 70 um strainer. TCRalpha and TCRbeta libraries were amplified separately by semi-nested PCR with Advantage 2 and reverse primers in the TRAC or TRBC constant regions. The amount of total RNA used for first-strand cDNA synthesis ranged from about 3 to 550 ng. The TCR cDNA libraries were generated by 5'-RACE using the SMARTer PCR cDNA Synthesis kit, with a poly-dT primer driving first-strand synthesis. Each semi-nested reverse primer in the constant region carried a 5-nucleotide sample-specific barcode, and the resulting products were cleaned up with the Zymo DNA Clean and Concentrator-5 kit. Pools of up to ten barcoded samples were ligated to Illumina adaptors and sequenced on an Illumina MiSeq as 2 x 150 bp paired-end reads. For the original study's pipeline: Demultiplexed reads were aligned using BLAT against a custom library containing all human TRAV, TRAJ, TRBV, TRBD and TRBJ combinations from IMGT. The best BLAT hits were picked using pslCDnaFilter (-maxAligns=1, -ignoreIntrons), and custom Perl scripts were used to calculate clonotype frequencies. The raw public reads went through TCRdb reprocessing: fastp at Q25, MiXCR clone calling, in-frame beta chains kept. Entries are consolidated by CDR3 protein sequence, retaining the most common genes and DNA. TCRdb, not the authors, supplied the V and J calls. The sample table records 7,500 to 9,000 distinct CDR3 sequences; around 17% of these occur just once. The ten largest account for under 1.5% of the sample.

Rearrangement joined TRBV6-6 to TRBJ2-1; a tentative D match to TRBD2 spans 6 bases. The clonotype was recovered from a human donor who gave cord blood stem cells for thymic organoid culture, a cardiac surgery patient who gave postnatal thymus, or a blood donor (not recorded which). Sample: naive CD8+ T cells from the thymus. In the paper's terms, the cell subset or site label means: CD3+TCRalphabeta+CD8SP T cells; for blood, CD45RO-CCR7+ naive CD8+ T cells. For the CDR3, the sequence is CASRSASVIYNEQFF. The nucleotides are TGTGCCAGCAGATCAGCTAGCGTCATCTACAATGAGCAGTTCTTC.